These 30 T cell receptor beta chains share one sample of origin, sequenced in a study of CD8 T cells in ankylosing spondylitis. TCRdb itself ran the 5' RACE reads through MiXCR, one entry per CDR3 protein. The sample includes about 240,000 distinct CDR3 sequences, about 24% seen only once; the top ten take around 0.64%. Sample: blood, either unsorted or a sorted T cell fraction (not recorded which). The receptors come from a male donor with ankylosing spondylitis or in good health (not recorded which).

This clonotype was observed a few times. The chain uses TRBV20-1 and TRBJ2-5; D is possibly TRBD2 (6 bases). Deletions cut 6 bases from V and 2 bases from J, with 19 bases between. Germline V gene sequence: CDR1 DFQATT, CDR2 SNEGSKA (reference sequence). The CDR3 has 15 residues. CDR3 in amino acids: CSAPDVPRGQETQYF. The CDR3 DNA is TGCAGTGCACCAGACGTCCCTCGGGGGCAAGAGACCCAGTACTTC.

This clonotype was observed at least ten times. This sequence joins TRBV4-1 and TRBJ2-1, with 10 bases fitting TRBD2. The CDR3 is 16 amino acids. Germline assignment: CDR1 MGHRA and CDR2 YSYEKL. V was clipped by 4 bases and J by 4 bases; unmatched bases: 7. The CDR3 coding sequence is TGCGCCAGCAGCCCAGGACTAGCGGTTGAGTACAATGAGCAGTTCTTC. Encoded protein: CASSPGLAVEYNEQFF.

V gene TRBV3-1 combines with J gene TRBJ2-5, with D unclear. Germline V CDR1 and CDR2: LGHDT, YNNKEL (reference sequence). The CDR3 sequence is 12 residues long. Trimming stripped 7 bases from V and 3 bases from J, with 9 bases between. CDR3 DNA: TGTGCCAGCACCGCCCATGAAGAGACCCAGTACTTC. Encoded protein: CASTAHEETQYF.

This clonotype was found many times. The chain has TRBV29-1 and TRBJ2-5; 10 nucleotides match TRBD1. This CDR3 has 15 residues. Germline assignment: CDR1 SQVTM and CDR2 ANQGSEA. The V segment lost 2 bases and the J segment 5 bases; nucleotides outside the gene matches: 8. CDR3 nucleotides: TGCAGCGTTGAACTGACAGGGGGCAAGTGGGAGACCCAGTACTTC. It is translated as CSVELTGGKWETQYF.

This clonotype was seen at least ten times. Here the CDR3 DNA reads TGTGCCAGCAGTGAACTAGCGGGGGAGACCCAGTACTTC. It is translated as CASSELAGETQYF. The rearrangement links TRBV2 to TRBJ2-5; 9 bases agree with TRBD2. The CDR3 runs to 13 residues. Per the germline V gene, CDR1 is SNHLY and CDR2 is FYNNEI. V shed 2 bases, J shed 5 bases, and the junction held 0 bases outside the gene matches.

This clonotype was counted only a few times. J is TRBJ2-7 and V is TRBV20-1; D unclear. CDR3 size: 13 residues. The germline V gene encodes CDR1 DFQATT and CDR2 SNEGSKA (reference sequence). V was trimmed by 0 bases and J by 4 bases, leaving 10 bases between them. The CDR3, as DNA: TGCAGTGCTAGAGAGACGGTTAGATACGAGCAGTACTTC. As protein: CSARETVRYEQYF.

This clonotype was counted ten times or more. The chain recombines TRBV7-3 with TRBJ2-1; 8 nucleotides line up with TRBD2. CDR1 and CDR2 (germline): SGHTA, FQGTGA. V shed 5 bases, J shed 6 bases, and the junction held 3 bases outside the gene matches. There are 13 residues in the CDR3. The CDR3 here is CASSTGTSNEQFF. DNA for the CDR3: TGTGCCAGCAGCACCGGGACTAGCAATGAGCAGTTCTTC.

This clonotype was observed once. V usage is TRBV12-3 or TRBV12-4 and J usage is TRBJ1-5, with D possibly matching TRBD1 (5 bases). This CDR3 is built from 16 residues. V lost 5 bases to trimming and J lost 1 base, with 15 bases between them. CDR3 DNA: TGTGCCAGCAGTCAGGGTGTGGGCCTCAGCAATCAGCCCCAGCATTTT. Encoded protein: CASSQGVGLSNQPQHF.

This clonotype has only a few counts. The chain has TRBV20-1 and TRBJ1-4; D gene uncertain. The V and J ends lost 4 bases and 4 bases respectively, with 10 bases between them. Germline V gene lookup returns CDR1 DFQATT and CDR2 SNEGSKA (reference sequence). This CDR3 comprises 13 residues. For the CDR3, the DNA is TGCAGTGCTAAGAACAGCTATAATGAAAAACTGTTTTTT. Translated, it gives CSAKNSYNEKLFF.

The table lists this clonotype with many counts. CDR3 bases: TGCAGTGCTAGATTTGGGGGGGGAACGTACAATGAGCAGTTCTTC. This gives the protein CSARFGGGTYNEQFF. This chain joins TRBV20-1 and TRBJ2-1; 7 bases agree with TRBD2. Germline V gene data show CDR1 as DFQATT and CDR2 as SNEGSKA (reference sequence). The trim removed 2 bases at V and 4 bases at J, leaving 8 bases unmatched. The CDR3 is 15 amino acids.

The chain employs TRBV6-1 and TRBJ2-3; weak D call: TRBD2 (7 bases). Germline V gene data show CDR1 as MNHNS and CDR2 as SASEGT. This CDR3 region has 14 residues. V was trimmed by 6 bases and J by 4 bases, leaving 14 bases between them. The CDR3 spells CASREGGPSDTQYF. DNA of the CDR3: TGTGCCAGCAGGGAGGGGGGGCCGTCAGATACGCAGTATTTT.

The V and J genes are TRBV11-2 and TRBJ2-1, with 11 bases fitting TRBD2. CDR3 size: 20 residues. CDR1 is SGHAT and CDR2 is FQNNGV in the germline V gene. With V trimmed by 6 bases and J by 0 bases, 16 bases remained unmatched. CDR3 in DNA: TGTGCCAGCAGACCCCGGGCTAGCGGGGGGCTTTTGAGCTCCTACAATGAGCAGTTCTTC. It encodes CASRPRASGGLLSSYNEQFF.

This clonotype was recorded many times. The rearrangement joins TRBV20-1 to TRBJ2-3, with 7 bases lining up with TRBD1. CDR1 and CDR2 (germline): DFQATT, SNEGSKA (reference sequence). The J segment lost 1 base and the V segment lost 6 bases, leaving 4 bases of the junction unmatched. The CDR3 sequence is 13 residues long. CDR3 bases: TGCAGTGCCATCCAGGGGGGCACAGATACGCAGTATTTT. It encodes CSAIQGGTDTQYF.

This chain uses TRBV20-1 with TRBJ2-2; 10 bases align to TRBD2. The germline CDR1 and CDR2 sequences are DFQATT and SNEGSKA (reference sequence). The length of the CDR3 is 16 residues. Unmatched junction bases numbered 8, after V lost 0 bases and J lost 7 bases. The CDR3 DNA follows: TGCAGTGCTAGAGATCCACTAGCGGGGACGGGCGGGGAGCTGTTTTTT. Encoded protein: CSARDPLAGTGGELFF.

The chain has TRBV12-3 or TRBV12-4 and TRBJ2-2, with D perhaps matching TRBD1 (5 bases). The CDR3 runs to 17 residues. CDR3 amino acids: CTFIPSFTVGHSGELFF. DNA for the CDR3: TGTACCTTCATACCCAGTTTTACAGTGGGGCACAGCGGGGAGCTGTTTTTT.

The chain is built from TRBV12-3 or TRBV12-4 and TRBJ2-3; 8 bases are a match to TRBD1. J was trimmed by 9 bases and V by 5 bases; bases with no gene match: 4. This CDR3 is built from 12 residues. This CDR3 reads CASSPTGGTQYF. The CDR3 nucleotides read TGTGCCAGCAGTCCTACAGGGGGAACGCAGTATTTT.

Only a few counts were recorded for this clonotype. This chain connects TRBV27 to TRBJ1-2; perhaps TRBD1 as D (5 bases). The germline CDR1 and CDR2 sequences are MNHEY and SMNVEV (reference sequence). Trimming shortened V by 5 bases and J by 4 bases, and 11 bases separated the two germline ends. The CDR3 is 13 amino acids. DNA for the CDR3: TGTGCCAGCAGTAGCCGGGGGGGCTATGGCTACACCTTC. Translated, it gives CASSSRGGYGYTF.

The chain recombines TRBV10-3 with TRBJ2-7, with TRBD2 matching over 8 bases. The CDR3 loop spans 18 amino acids. Trimming cost V 2 bases and J 0 bases; bases outside gene matches: 12. Germline values: CDR1 ENHRY, CDR2 SYGVKD. This CDR3 reads CAISEPSIRGGLSYEQYF. CDR3 in DNA: TGTGCCATCAGTGAGCCCTCTATTCGGGGGGGGCTCTCCTACGAGCAGTACTTC.

This sequence joins TRBV9 and TRBJ2-7; D remains ambiguous. CDR1 and CDR2 (germline): SGDLS, YYNGEE. The CDR3 spans 13 residues. The V gene lost 0 bases and the J gene lost 6 bases, with 10 bases spanning the gap. DNA for the CDR3: TGTGCCAGCAGCGTAGATATCTCTCGCGAGCAGTACTTC. Protein: CASSVDISREQYF.

This clonotype was observed at least ten times. The V call is TRBV5-4, the J call TRBJ2-1; perhaps TRBD1 as D (5 bases). Germline assignment: CDR1 SGHNT and CDR2 YYREEE (reference sequence). Trimming stripped 4 bases from V and 7 bases from J, with 12 bases between. The CDR3 spans 13 residues. The CDR3 spells CASSTFRVNEQFF. The DNA of the CDR3 is TGTGCCAGCAGCACCTTCAGGGTTAATGAGCAGTTCTTC.

On this clonotype itself: The junction and the germline gene differ at one end; a read error may be behind it. The rearrangement joins TRBV5-4 to TRBJ2-5; D possibly corresponds to TRBD2 (7 bases). CDR3 length equals 16 residues. Germline CDR1 and CDR2: SGHNT and YYREEE (reference sequence). The CDR3 protein is CASSLFGGRNRETQHF. The CDR3 DNA follows: TGTGCCAGCAGCTTGTTCGGGGGGCGTAATCGGGAGACCCAGCACTTC.

CDR3 in amino acids: CASRPGVSETQYF. In DNA form, the CDR3 reads TGTGCCAGCAGACCCGGGGTTTCGGAGACCCAGTACTTC. The V and J genes are TRBV28 and TRBJ2-5; a possible D gene is TRBD2 (5 bases). CDR1 is MDHEN, CDR2 SYDVKM, per germline. The CDR3 has 13 residues. V was clipped by 6 bases and J by 5 bases, with 13 bases between them.

This clonotype has ten or more counts. The chain has TRBV7-9 and TRBJ2-2; no definite D call. Germline values: CDR1 SEHNR, CDR2 FQNEAQ (reference sequence). The CDR3 sequence is 11 residues long. V shed 7 bases and J shed 5 bases, with 5 bases lying between them. The CDR3, as DNA: TGTGCCAGCACCTCTACCGGGGAGCTGTTTTTT. Amino acid sequence: CASTSTGELFF.

This clonotype has ten or more counts. The rearrangement joins TRBV20-1 to TRBJ2-4; D unclear. Germline CDR1 DFQATT, CDR2 SNEGSKA (reference sequence). This CDR3 is built from 14 residues. V lost 6 bases and J 0 bases, leaving 12 bases between the germline ends. The CDR3 region has the DNA TGCAGTGCCACAAACGACTTAGCCAAAAACATTCAGTACTTC. It codes for CSATNDLAKNIQYF.

This chain links TRBV7-6 with TRBJ1-6; 9 nucleotides agree with TRBD1. Germline values: CDR1 SGHVS, CDR2 FNYEAQ. Trimming at V came to 4 bases and at J to 10 bases, leaving 5 bases not matched to a gene. CDR3 size: 14 residues. The DNA for the CDR3 is TGTGCCAGCAGCTCTCAGACAGGGGGATCACCCCTCCACTTT. Translation: CASSSQTGGSPLHF.

The rearrangement joins TRBV27 to TRBJ1-4; 8 bases agree with TRBD1. This CDR3 comprises 15 residues. V was pared by 4 bases and J by 8 bases, with 9 bases of the junction left unmatched. CDR1 is MNHEY, CDR2 SMNVEV, per germline (reference sequence). This chain's CDR3 is CASSSPDRDGEKLFF. Here the CDR3 DNA reads TGTGCCAGCAGTTCACCGGACAGGGACGGCGAAAAACTGTTTTTT.

This clonotype occurred a few times. V gene TRBV10-1 combines with J gene TRBJ2-3, with D possibly called TRBD1 or TRBD2 (5 bases each). CDR1 and CDR2 (germline): WNHNN, SYGVQD (reference sequence). The V end lost 6 bases, the J end lost 3 bases, and 13 bases lay between the germline ends. This CDR3 comprises 14 residues. CDR3 amino acids: CASSTEGRTDTQYF. CDR3 bases: TGCGCCAGCAGCACAGAGGGGAGAACAGATACGCAGTATTTT.

This clonotype has ten or more counts. Written as DNA, the CDR3 is TGCAGTGCGGGAAGGGGGCGAGAGACCCAGTACTTC. As protein: CSAGRGRETQYF. V gene TRBV20-1 combines with J gene TRBJ2-5; TRBD1 matches 7 bases. Losses at the gene ends were 6 bases for V and 4 bases for J; bases not matched to a gene: 5. CDR1 and CDR2 from the germline V gene are DFQATT and SNEGSKA (reference sequence). This CDR3 is built from 12 residues.

The sample holds many counts of this clonotype. The chain employs TRBV5-1 and TRBJ2-5, with D possibly being TRBD2 (6 bases). The CDR3 length is 15 residues. Germline CDR1 is SGHRS and CDR2 is YFSETQ. V lost 3 bases to trimming and J lost 4 bases, with 16 bases between them. CDR3 in amino acids: CASSSASGVGETQYF. DNA of the CDR3: TGCGCCAGCAGCTCCGCATCGGGGGTAGGAGAGACCCAGTACTTC. The whole variable domain, remainder taken from reference TRBV5-1 and TRBJ2-5, is KAGVTQTPRYLIKTRGQQVTLSCSPISGHRSVSWYQQTPGQGLQFLFEYFSETQRNKGNFPGRFSGRQFSNSRSEMNVSTLELGDSALYLCASSSASGVGETQYFGPGTRLLVL.

This clonotype was found many times. V usage is TRBV20-1 and J usage is TRBJ1-2; the D is unclear. V lost 1 base and J lost 2, with 5 bases in between. From germline, CDR1 is DFQATT and CDR2 SNEGSKA (reference sequence). The CDR3 contains 12 residues. In nucleotides, the CDR3 is TGCAGTGCTAGAGGTCTGAACTATGGCTACACCTTC. Protein product: CSARGLNYGYTF.